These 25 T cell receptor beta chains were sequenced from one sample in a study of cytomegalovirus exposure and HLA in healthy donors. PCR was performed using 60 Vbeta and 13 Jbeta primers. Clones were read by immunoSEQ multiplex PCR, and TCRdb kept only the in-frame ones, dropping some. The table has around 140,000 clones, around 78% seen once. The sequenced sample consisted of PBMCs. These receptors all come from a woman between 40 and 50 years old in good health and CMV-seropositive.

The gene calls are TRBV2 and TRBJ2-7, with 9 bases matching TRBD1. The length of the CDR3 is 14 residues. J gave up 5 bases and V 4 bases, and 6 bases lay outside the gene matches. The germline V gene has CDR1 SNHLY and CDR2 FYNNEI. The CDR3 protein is CASSVTGGYDEQYF. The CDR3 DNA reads TGTGCCAGCAGTGTTACAGGGGGCTACGACGAGCAGTACTTC. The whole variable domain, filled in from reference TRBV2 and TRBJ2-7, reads EPEVTQTPSHQVTQMGQEVILRCVPISNHLYFYWYRQILGQKVEFLVSFYNNEISEKSEIFDDQFSVERPDGSNFTLKIRSTKLEDSAMYFCASSVTGGYDEQYFGPGTRLTVT.

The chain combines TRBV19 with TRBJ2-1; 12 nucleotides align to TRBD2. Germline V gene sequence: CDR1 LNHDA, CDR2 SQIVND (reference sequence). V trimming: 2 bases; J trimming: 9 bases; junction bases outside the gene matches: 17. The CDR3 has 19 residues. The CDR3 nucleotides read TGTGCCAGTAGTATAAGAGGACTAGCGGGAAGCCCCGTTAGCGTTGAGCAGTTCTTC. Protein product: CASSIRGLAGSPVSVEQFF.

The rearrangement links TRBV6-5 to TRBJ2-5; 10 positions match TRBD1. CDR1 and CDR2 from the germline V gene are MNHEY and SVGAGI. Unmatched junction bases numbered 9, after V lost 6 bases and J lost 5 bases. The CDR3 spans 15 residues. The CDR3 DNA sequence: TGTGCCAGCAGCCGCGGGACAGGGGAAAGCGAGACCCAGTACTTC. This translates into CASSRGTGESETQYF.

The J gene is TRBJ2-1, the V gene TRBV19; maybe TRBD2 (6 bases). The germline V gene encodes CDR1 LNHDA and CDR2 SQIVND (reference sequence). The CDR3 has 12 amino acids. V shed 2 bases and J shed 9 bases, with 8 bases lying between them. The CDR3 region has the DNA TGTGCCAGTAGTATAAGGCGGGGTGAGCAGTTCTTC. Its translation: CASSIRRGEQFF.

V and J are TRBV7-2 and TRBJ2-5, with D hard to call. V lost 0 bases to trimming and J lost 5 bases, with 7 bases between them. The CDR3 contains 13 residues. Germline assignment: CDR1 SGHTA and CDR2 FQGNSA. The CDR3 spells CASSLAGSETQYF. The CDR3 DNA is TGTGCCAGCAGCTTAGCGGGCTCGGAGACCCAGTACTTC.

The CDR3 spells CASKTPGLPRPQYF. The CDR3, as DNA: TGTGCCAGCAAGACTCCGGGACTACCCCGGCCCCAGTACTTC. V gene TRBV28 combines with J gene TRBJ2-5, with 7 bases lining up with TRBD2. Germline-derived CDR1 and CDR2 are MDHEN and SYDVKM. The CDR3 loop spans 14 amino acids. The junction had 14 bases not matched to a gene; V was cut back by 7 bases and J by 9 bases.

CDR3 residues: CASSPGGAGGGKETQYF. The CDR3, as DNA: TGTGCCAGCAGCCCCGGAGGGGCAGGTGGGGGGAAAGAGACCCAGTACTTC. This chain uses TRBV21-1 with TRBJ2-5; TRBD2 was called by the table and not checked on the DNA. TRBV21-1 is a listed pseudogene. The CDR3 loop spans 17 amino acids.

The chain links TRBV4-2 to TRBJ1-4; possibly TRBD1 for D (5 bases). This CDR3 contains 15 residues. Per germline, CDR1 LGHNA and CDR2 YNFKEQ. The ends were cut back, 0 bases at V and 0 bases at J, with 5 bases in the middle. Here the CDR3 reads CASSQDRATNEKLFF. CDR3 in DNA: TGTGCCAGCAGCCAAGACAGGGCAACTAATGAAAAACTGTTTTTT.

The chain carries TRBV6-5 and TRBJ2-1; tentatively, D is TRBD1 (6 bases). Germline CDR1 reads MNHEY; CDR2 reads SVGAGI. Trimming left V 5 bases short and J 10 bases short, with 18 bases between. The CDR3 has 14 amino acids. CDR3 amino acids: CASSRGGSIHEQFF. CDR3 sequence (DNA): TGTGCCAGCAGTCGTGGGGGCTCCATCCACGAGCAGTTCTTC.

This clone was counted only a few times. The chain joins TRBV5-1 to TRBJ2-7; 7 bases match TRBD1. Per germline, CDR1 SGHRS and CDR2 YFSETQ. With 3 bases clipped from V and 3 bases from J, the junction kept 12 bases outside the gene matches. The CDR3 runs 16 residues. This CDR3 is CASSWSITGAGYEQYF. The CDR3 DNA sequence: TGCGCCAGCAGCTGGAGTATTACAGGGGCAGGCTACGAGCAGTACTTC.

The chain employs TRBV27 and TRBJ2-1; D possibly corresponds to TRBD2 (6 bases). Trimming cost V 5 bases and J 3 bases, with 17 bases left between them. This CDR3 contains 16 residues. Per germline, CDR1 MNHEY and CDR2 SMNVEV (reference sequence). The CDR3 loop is CASSPYGTAHYNEQFF. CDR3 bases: TGTGCCAGCAGTCCCTACGGGACTGCCCACTACAATGAGCAGTTCTTC.

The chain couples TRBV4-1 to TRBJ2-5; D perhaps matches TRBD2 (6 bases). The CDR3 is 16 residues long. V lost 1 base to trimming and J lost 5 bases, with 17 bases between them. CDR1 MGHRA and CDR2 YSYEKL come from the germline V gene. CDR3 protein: CASSQGPGAAGETQYF. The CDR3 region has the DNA TGCGCCAGCAGCCAAGGCCCGGGAGCGGCTGGTGAGACCCAGTACTTC.

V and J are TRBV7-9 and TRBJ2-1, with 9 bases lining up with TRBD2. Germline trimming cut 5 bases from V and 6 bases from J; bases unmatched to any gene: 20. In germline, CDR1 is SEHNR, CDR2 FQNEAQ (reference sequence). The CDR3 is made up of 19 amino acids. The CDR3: CASSPRASGISGVRNEQFF. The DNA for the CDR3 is TGTGCCAGCAGCCCCCGGGCTAGCGGGATAAGTGGGGTGCGCAATGAGCAGTTCTTC.

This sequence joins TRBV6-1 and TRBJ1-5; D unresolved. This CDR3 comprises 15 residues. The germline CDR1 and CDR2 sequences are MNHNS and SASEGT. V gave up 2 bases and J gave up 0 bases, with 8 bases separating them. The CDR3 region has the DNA TGTGCCAGCAGTGAATACCCCAGTAGCAATCAGCCCCAGCATTTT. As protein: CASSEYPSSNQPQHF.

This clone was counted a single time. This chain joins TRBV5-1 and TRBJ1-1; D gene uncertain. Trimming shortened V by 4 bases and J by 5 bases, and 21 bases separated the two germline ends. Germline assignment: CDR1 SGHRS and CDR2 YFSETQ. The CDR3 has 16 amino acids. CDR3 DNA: TGCGCCAGCAGCCCCGAACCGCGGATGTCACAAACTGAAGCTTTCTTT. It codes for CASSPEPRMSQTEAFF.

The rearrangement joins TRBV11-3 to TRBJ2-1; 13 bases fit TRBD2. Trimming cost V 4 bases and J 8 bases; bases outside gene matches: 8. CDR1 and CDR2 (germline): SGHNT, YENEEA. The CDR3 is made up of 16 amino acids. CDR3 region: CASSSRTSGREYEQFF. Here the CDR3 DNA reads TGTGCCAGCAGCTCCCGGACTAGCGGGAGAGAGTATGAGCAGTTCTTC.

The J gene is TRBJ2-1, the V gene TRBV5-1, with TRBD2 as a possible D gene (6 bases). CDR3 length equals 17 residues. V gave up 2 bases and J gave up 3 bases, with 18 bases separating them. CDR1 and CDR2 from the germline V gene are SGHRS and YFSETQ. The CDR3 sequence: CASSLGPPGAVYNEQFF. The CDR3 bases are TGCGCCAGCAGCTTAGGGCCTCCGGGAGCGGTCTACAATGAGCAGTTCTTC.

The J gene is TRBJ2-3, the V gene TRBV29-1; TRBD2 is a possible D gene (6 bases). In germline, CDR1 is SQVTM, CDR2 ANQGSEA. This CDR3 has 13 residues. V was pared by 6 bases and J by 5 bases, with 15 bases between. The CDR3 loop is CSVDGLALDTQYF. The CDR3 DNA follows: TGCAGCGTCGACGGGCTAGCGTTAGATACGCAGTATTTT.

This CDR3 reads CASSQVLNTGELFF. DNA of the CDR3: TGCGCCAGCAGCCAAGTCCTTAACACCGGGGAGCTGTTTTTT. The chain has TRBV4-1 and TRBJ2-2; D unclear. This CDR3 comprises 14 residues. The germline gives CDR1 MGHRA, CDR2 YSYEKL. Trimming shortened V by 1 base and J by 2 bases, and 5 bases separated the two germline ends.

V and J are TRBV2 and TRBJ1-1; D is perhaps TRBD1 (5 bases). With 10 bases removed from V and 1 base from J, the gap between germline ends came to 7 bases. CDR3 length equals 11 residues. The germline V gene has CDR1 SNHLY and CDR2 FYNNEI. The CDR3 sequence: CAIQGNTEAFF. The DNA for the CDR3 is TGTGCCATCCAGGGGAACACTGAAGCTTTCTTT.

This CDR3 reads CATHLYDRRNGYTF. The CDR3 nucleotides are TGTGCCACCCATCTCTACGACAGGAGGAACGGCTACACCTTC. The chain links TRBV6-1 to TRBJ1-2, with a possible D match to TRBD1 (6 bases). The CDR3 runs 14 residues. The germline V and J ends were trimmed by 10 bases and 8 bases, with 23 bases remaining between them. The germline V gene has CDR1 MNHNS and CDR2 SASEGT.

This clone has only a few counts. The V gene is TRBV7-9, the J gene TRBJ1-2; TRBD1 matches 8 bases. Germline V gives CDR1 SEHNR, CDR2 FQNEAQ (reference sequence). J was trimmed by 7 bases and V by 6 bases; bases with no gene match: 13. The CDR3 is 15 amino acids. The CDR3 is CASSRNGQGPFGYTF. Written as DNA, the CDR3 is TGTGCCAGCAGTCGAAACGGACAGGGCCCCTTTGGCTACACCTTC.

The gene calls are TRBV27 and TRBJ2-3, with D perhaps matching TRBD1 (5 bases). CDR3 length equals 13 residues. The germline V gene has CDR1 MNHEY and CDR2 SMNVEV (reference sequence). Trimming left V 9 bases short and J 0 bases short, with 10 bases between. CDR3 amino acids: CASVGPSTDTQYF. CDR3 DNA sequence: TGTGCCAGTGTGGGGCCGAGCACAGATACGCAGTATTTT.

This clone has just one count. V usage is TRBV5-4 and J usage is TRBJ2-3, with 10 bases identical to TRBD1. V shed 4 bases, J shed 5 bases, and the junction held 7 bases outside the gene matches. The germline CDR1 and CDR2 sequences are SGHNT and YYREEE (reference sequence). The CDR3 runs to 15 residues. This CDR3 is CASSRVDRGQDTQYF. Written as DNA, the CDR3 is TGTGCCAGCAGCCGGGTTGACAGGGGGCAAGATACGCAGTATTTT. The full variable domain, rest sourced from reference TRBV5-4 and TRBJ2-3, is ETGVTQSPTHLIKTRGQQVTLRCSSQSGHNTVSWYQQALGQGPQFIFQYYREEENGRGNFPPRFSGLQFPNYSSELNVNALELDDSALYLCASSRVDRGQDTQYFGPGTRLTVL.

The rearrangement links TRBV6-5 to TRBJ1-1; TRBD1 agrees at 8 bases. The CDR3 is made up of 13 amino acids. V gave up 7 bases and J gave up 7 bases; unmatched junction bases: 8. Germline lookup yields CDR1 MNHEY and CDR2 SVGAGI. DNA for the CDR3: TGTGCCAGCACCAACAGGGGGTTAGGTGAAGCTTTCTTT. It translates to CASTNRGLGEAFF.